This record concerns one TCR beta chain sequence. V lost 6 bases, J lost 6 bases, and 20 bases lay in between. Germline lookup yields CDR1 MRHNA and CDR2 SNTAGT. CDR3 length: 15 residues. These data originate in a study of blood T cell repertoires in COVID-19. The method was immunoSEQ multiplex PCR; TCRdb's version includes in-frame clones alone and lacks a portion of them. The sample has 300,000 or so clones; about 88% are singletons. The chain combines TRBV6-4 with TRBJ1-1; a weak D match, TRBD1 (5 bases). The TCR sequence derives from a woman aged 30 to 39 who had recovered from COVID-19. Sequenced material: PBMCs or T cells enriched from blood (not recorded which). CDR3 DNA sequence: TGTGCCAGCAGCCCCGGTCCCGGGGGATGGTCTGAAGCTTTCTTT. Translated: CASSPGPGGWSEAFF.